The next 7 T cell receptor beta chains were all read from a single sample in a study of shared clonotypes between healthy human individuals. The repertoire was sequenced with immunoSEQ multiplex PCR; TCRdb's copy has only in-frame clones and lacks some. The repertoire holds 550,000 to 700,000 clones, with roughly 73% as singletons. Sequencing was carried out using memory CD4+ T cells sorted from blood. Subset indicated: CD45RA-negative fraction. The receptors come from a woman aged 25 to 39 in good health.

This clone has only one observation. Other DNA sequences in the sample encode the same CDR3. V is TRBV5-1 and J is TRBJ1-2; 10 bases fit TRBD1. Germline V CDR1 and CDR2: SGHRS, YFSETQ. V dropped 2 bases and J dropped 2; count of bases not matched to a gene: 3. The CDR3 totals 15 residues. CDR3 nucleotides: TGCGCCAGCAGCTTAGGGACAGGGGTCAACTATGGCTACACCTTC. Translated: CASSLGTGVNYGYTF. Using reference TRBV5-1 and TRBJ1-2 for the parts outside the CDR3, the full variable domain is KAGVTQTPRYLIKTRGQQVTLSCSPISGHRSVSWYQQTPGQGLQFLFEYFSETQRNKGNFPGRFSGRQFSNSRSEMNVSTLELGDSALYLCASSLGTGVNYGYTFGSGTRLTVV.

V gene TRBV6-5 combines with J gene TRBJ1-3, with a tentative D call TRBD1 (6 bases). CDR1 MNHEY and CDR2 SVGAGI come from the germline V gene. V lost 4 bases, J lost 0 bases, and 13 bases lay in between. The CDR3 is 16 residues long. The CDR3 DNA sequence: TGTGCCAGCAGTTCCGGACAGATGTTCTCTGGAAACACCATATATTTT. Amino acid sequence: CASSSGQMFSGNTIYF.

This sequence joins TRBV25-1 and TRBJ2-1, with D possibly being TRBD2 (6 bases). This CDR3 has 15 residues. V lost 3 bases to trimming and J lost 4 bases, with 13 bases between them. Per germline, CDR1 MGHDK and CDR2 SYGVNS. CDR3 amino acids: CASSDDRREYNEQFF. The CDR3 DNA reads TGTGCCAGCAGTGATGACCGGCGGGAATACAATGAGCAGTTCTTC. Based on the CDR3 plus reference TRBV25-1 and TRBJ2-1, the full variable domain is EADIYQTPRYLVIGTGKKITLECSQTMGHDKMYWYQQDPGMELHLIHYSYGVNSTEKGDLSSESTVSRIRTEHFPLTLESARPSHTSQYLCASSDDRREYNEQFFGPGTRLTVL.

The CDR3 DNA reads TGTGCCAGCAGCTCAGCGGGAGGGAATGAGCAGTTCTTC. Amino acid sequence: CASSSAGGNEQFF. The gene calls are TRBV7-7 and TRBJ2-1, with 10 bases fitting TRBD2. The CDR3 is 13 residues long. In germline, CDR1 is SSHAT, CDR2 FNYEAQ (reference sequence). V shed 4 bases and J 7 bases; nucleotides not matched to a gene: 1.

This clone is a singleton in its sample. The sample carries other DNA sequences with the same CDR3. The genes are TRBV10-3 and TRBJ1-1, with D maybe TRBD1 (5 bases). The CDR3 consists of 14 residues. Germline values: CDR1 ENHRY, CDR2 SYGVKD. Deletions cut 0 bases from V and 4 bases from J, with 9 bases between. CDR3 bases: TGTGCCATCAGTGAGTCAGGGGCTGGCACTGAAGCTTTCTTT. It encodes CAISESGAGTEAFF.

The chain combines TRBV7-9 with TRBJ1-4; D is ambiguous. CDR3 length: 13 residues. The germline V and J ends were trimmed by 5 bases and 8 bases, with 12 bases remaining between them. CDR1 is SEHNR, CDR2 FQNEAQ, per germline (reference sequence). The CDR3 reads CASSPKPLEKLFF. The CDR3 DNA reads as TGTGCCAGCAGCCCAAAGCCTCTGGAAAAACTGTTTTTT.

About this clone: Other DNA sequences of this sample code for an identical CDR3. The V gene is TRBV28, the J gene TRBJ2-1; D perhaps matches TRBD2 (5 bases). Trimming cost V 6 bases and J 0 bases, with 9 bases left between them. The CDR3 length is 14 residues. From germline, CDR1 is MDHEN and CDR2 SYDVKM. The CDR3 nucleotides read TGTGCCAGCAGCTTAGCGAGCTCCTACAATGAGCAGTTCTTC. Translated: CASSLASSYNEQFF.